One and the same sample provided the 21 T cell receptor beta chains below, sequenced in a study of identical twins. TCRdb re-called the 5' RACE reads with MiXCR, one entry per CDR3 protein. In the table there are a few hundred thousand distinct CDR3 sequences, around 20% of which are singletons. Sequencing was done on a sample of naive T cells sorted from blood. The origin of the receptors is a man aged 45 to 65 in good health.

This clonotype was observed at least ten times. The chain carries TRBV4-2 and TRBJ2-3; TRBD1 matches 8 bases. CDR1 is LGHNA, CDR2 YNFKEQ, per germline. The ends lost 3 bases at V and 1 base at J; junction bases unmatched: 6. The CDR3 spans 16 residues. CDR3 bases: TGTGCCAGCAGCCACCAACTGGGACAGGGCACAGATACGCAGTATTTT. Amino acids: CASSHQLGQGTDTQYF.

This clonotype was seen many times. CDR3 residues: CASSWTDPQGSKLFF. The DNA for the CDR3 is TGTGCCAGCAGCTGGACGGATCCCCAGGGGTCAAAACTGTTTTTT. The V gene is TRBV6-1, the J gene TRBJ1-4; D might be TRBD1 (6 bases). The CDR3 is 15 residues long. The germline V gene has CDR1 MNHNS and CDR2 SASEGT. Trimming took off 6 bases at V and 10 bases at J, with 21 bases between the two ends.

The genes are TRBV11-2 and TRBJ2-1; possible D gene TRBD1, 6 bases. The germline V gene has CDR1 SGHAT and CDR2 FQNNGV. Trimming took 3 bases from V and 5 from J, leaving 8 bases between them. The CDR3 totals 13 residues. CDR3 region: CASSFGTHNEQFF. In DNA form, the CDR3 reads TGTGCCAGCAGCTTTGGGACACACAATGAGCAGTTCTTC.

The rearrangement joins TRBV20-1 to TRBJ2-7, with D tentatively TRBD1 or TRBD2 (5 bases each). The CDR3 consists of 15 residues. In germline, CDR1 is DFQATT, CDR2 SNEGSKA (reference sequence). V shed 7 bases and J shed 3 bases, with 22 bases lying between them. CDR3 sequence: CSGPGGTVSYYEQYF. CDR3 bases: TGCAGTGGTCCGGGTGGGACCGTCTCGTACTACGAGCAGTACTTC.

In its sample, this clonotype was seen a few times. The CDR3 sequence is CASSPIGSNVKYNSPLHF. In DNA, the CDR3 is TGTGCCAGCAGCCCCATAGGAAGTAATGTGAAATATAATTCACCCCTCCACTTT. The chain is built from TRBV4-2 and TRBJ1-6, with D hard to call. The V end lost 4 bases, the J end lost 4 bases, and 20 bases lay between the germline ends. Per germline, CDR1 LGHNA and CDR2 YNFKEQ. This CDR3 comprises 18 residues.

This clonotype has more than one count but fewer than ten. This rearrangement joins TRBV11-2 to TRBJ2-3, with 7 nucleotides matching TRBD2. Germline lookup yields CDR1 SGHAT and CDR2 FQNNGV. Trimming removed 4 bases from V and 5 bases from J; junction bases left unmatched: 27. The CDR3 length is 21 residues. CDR3 residues: CASSSIVPHRFQRGDEDTQYF. The DNA for the CDR3 is TGTGCCAGCAGCTCGATAGTTCCCCATAGGTTCCAGCGGGGTGACGAAGATACGCAGTATTTT.

The sample holds a few counts of this clonotype. The V and J genes are TRBV24-1 and TRBJ2-1; 15 positions match TRBD2. The germline V gene has CDR1 KGHDR and CDR2 SFDVKD. The CDR3 runs 18 residues. After removal of 2 bases from V and 6 bases from J, the junction contained 7 bases not matched to a gene. The CDR3 region has the DNA TGTGCCACCAGTGATTCCCGGCCGGGACTAGCGGGAGGCAATGAGCAGTTCTTC. This gives the protein CATSDSRPGLAGGNEQFF.

This clonotype was counted only a few times. This rearrangement joins TRBV28 to TRBJ1-1; D is uncertain. Per the germline V gene, CDR1 is MDHEN and CDR2 is SYDVKM. V was shortened by 5 bases and J by 1 base, with 17 bases between the two germline ends. The CDR3 loop spans 16 amino acids. CDR3 residues: CASSTDPQLANTEAFF. CDR3 nucleotides: TGTGCCAGCAGTACAGACCCACAGCTTGCGAACACTGAAGCTTTCTTT.

This chain uses TRBV5-1 with TRBJ2-5, with a tentative D call TRBD2 (5 bases). Trimming took 2 bases from V and 7 from J, leaving 18 bases between them. Germline V gene sequence: CDR1 SGHRS, CDR2 YFSETQ. The CDR3 loop spans 15 amino acids. The CDR3 here is CASSLPIGGLTTQYF. The CDR3 nucleotides read TGCGCCAGCAGCTTACCAATAGGCGGGCTGACGACCCAGTACTTC.

This clonotype was counted a few times. V usage is TRBV10-3 and J usage is TRBJ1-2, with 7 positions matching TRBD1. Germline assignment: CDR1 ENHRY and CDR2 SYGVKD. The CDR3 consists of 14 residues. The trim removed 6 bases at V and 0 bases at J, leaving 4 bases unmatched. The CDR3 region has the DNA TGTGCCATCAGAGGACAGGAATCTAACTATGGCTACACCTTC. Its translation is CAIRGQESNYGYTF.

Ten or more counts support this clonotype. The V call is TRBV7-2, the J call TRBJ2-3; D is uncertain. Germline CDR1 and CDR2: SGHTA and FQGNSA. V shed 1 base and J shed 2 bases, with 7 bases lying between them. The length of the CDR3 is 14 residues. The CDR3 loop reads CASSLVRSTDTQYF. As DNA, the CDR3 is TGTGCCAGCAGCTTAGTCAGGTCCACAGATACGCAGTATTTT.

This sequence joins TRBV18 and TRBJ2-5, with D perhaps matching TRBD1 (6 bases). V lost 0 bases and J lost 5, with 16 bases in between. Germline V gene data show CDR1 as KGHSH and CDR2 as LQKENI. The CDR3 is 16 amino acids. CDR3 coding DNA: TGTGCCAGCTCACCACCGGCAGGGGTGCTAGGGGAGACCCAGTACTTC. Encoded protein: CASSPPAGVLGETQYF.

J is TRBJ2-7 and V is TRBV20-1, with D possibly called TRBD1 or TRBD2 (6 bases each). V lost 6 bases and J 6 bases, leaving 21 bases between the germline ends. Germline loops: CDR1 DFQATT, CDR2 SNEGSKA (reference sequence). CDR3 length equals 14 residues. CDR3 loop: CSAPVGGARGEQYF. The DNA for the CDR3 is TGCAGTGCCCCCGTCGGGGGCGCAAGGGGCGAGCAGTACTTC.

This clonotype was seen many times. The chain is built from TRBV6-2 or TRBV6-3 and TRBJ2-1, with 8 bases aligning to TRBD2. This CDR3 is built from 15 residues. The V and J ends lost 10 bases and 6 bases, in that order; junction bases with no gene match: 14. Germline loops: CDR1 MNHEY, CDR2 SVGEGT. In nucleotides, the CDR3 is TGTGCCACCGGGGGGGGGCATCGATCCATCAATGAGCAGTTCTTC. It codes for CATGGGHRSINEQFF.

About this clonotype itself: This clone may be a read error of a much larger clone one base away. V and J are TRBV9 and TRBJ2-1; D is unclear. Looked up from germline, CDR1 is SGDLS and CDR2 is YYNGEE. The CDR3 runs to 12 residues. Trimming left V 0 bases short and J 6 bases short, with 4 bases between. DNA of the CDR3: TGTGCCAGCAGCGTAGGGTTCAATGAGCAGTTCTTC. Its protein is CASSVGFNEQFF.

This clonotype was seen more than once but under ten times. The rearrangement links TRBV7-2 to TRBJ2-1; maybe TRBD2 (6 bases). Trimming stripped 5 bases from V and 4 bases from J, with 15 bases between. From germline, CDR1 is SGHTA and CDR2 FQGNSA. This CDR3 has 15 amino acids. CDR3 nucleotide sequence: TGTGCCAGCAGCCCACTAGCAAAACGTTACAATGAGCAGTTCTTC. It is translated as CASSPLAKRYNEQFF.

The V call is TRBV12-3 or TRBV12-4, the J call TRBJ1-1; 7 nucleotides agree with TRBD1. Trimming cost V 7 bases and J 4 bases; bases outside gene matches: 12. The CDR3 covers 15 residues. This CDR3 is CASTPREGAGTEAFF. CDR3 sequence (DNA): TGTGCCAGCACCCCCCGGGAGGGGGCCGGCACTGAAGCTTTCTTT.

The rearrangement links TRBV11-1 to TRBJ2-1; 10 bases align to TRBD2. V shed 0 bases and J 0 bases; nucleotides not matched to a gene: 20. Germline V lookup: CDR1 SGHAT, CDR2 FQDESV (reference sequence). The CDR3 is 23 residues long. The CDR3 reads CASSLARSTVHLSGRTSYNEQFF. The CDR3 nucleotides are TGTGCCAGCAGCTTAGCGAGATCGACCGTACACCTTAGCGGGAGGACCTCCTACAATGAGCAGTTCTTC.

In this sample, this clonotype turned up a few times. The rearrangement joins TRBV20-1 to TRBJ1-6; tentative D call: TRBD1 (5 bases). The CDR3 covers 15 residues. Trimming shortened V by 6 bases and J by 6 bases, and 18 bases separated the two germline ends. The V gene's germline CDR1 is DFQATT and CDR2 SNEGSKA (reference sequence). CDR3 amino acids: CSAKSRGRPNSPLHF. The DNA for the CDR3 is TGCAGTGCAAAAAGCCGGGGCAGACCTAATTCACCCCTCCACTTT.

The J gene is TRBJ2-7, the V gene TRBV30, with 10 bases aligning to TRBD1. This CDR3 is 16 amino acids long. Trimming removed 7 bases from V and 1 base from J; junction bases left unmatched: 13. Germline assignment: CDR1 GTSNPN and CDR2 SVGIG (reference sequence). For the CDR3, the DNA is TGTGCCTATCGAATCCGGCCGGGACAGGGGTCCTACGAGCAGTACTTC. Protein: CAYRIRPGQGSYEQYF.

This clonotype occurred a few times. The chain recombines TRBV10-3 with TRBJ2-2, with 7 bases aligning to TRBD2. V dropped 10 bases and J dropped 5; count of bases not matched to a gene: 10. Germline CDR1 and CDR2: ENHRY and SYGVKD. This CDR3 has 14 residues. The CDR3 coding sequence is TGTGCCACAGGCGCGGGGAGGGCGACCGGGGAGCTGTTTTTT. Translation: CATGAGRATGELFF.